These 30 T cell receptor beta chains share one sample of origin, sequenced in a study of CD8+ T cells in alopecia areata. Extracted from the samples, RNA was reverse transcribed into cDNA to serve as the sequencing template. Libraries were prepared by immunoSEQ multiplex PCR; TCRdb keeps only in-frame clonotypes and omits some of them. This sample carries fewer than 250,000 clones, roughly 57% of them seen once, and the ten largest clones take around 0.44%. Sample: CD4+ T cells sorted from blood, taken at week 0. The source of these receptors is a human donor with alopecia areata.

This clone was seen only a few times. The chain carries TRBV4-1 and TRBJ1-5, with no clear D. Germline loops: CDR1 MGHRA, CDR2 YSYEKL. The CDR3 spans 17 residues. V shed 3 bases and J shed 4 bases, with 19 bases lying between them. The DNA of the CDR3 is TGCGCCAGCAGCCAGGCTCACATTAACCCTGAGAATCAGCCCCAGCATTTT. This translates into CASSQAHINPENQPQHF.

The chain carries TRBV5-1 and TRBJ2-7, with a possible D match to TRBD1 (7 bases). This CDR3 region has 14 residues. Germline lookup yields CDR1 SGHRS and CDR2 YFSETQ. Trimming pared 2 bases from V and 2 bases from J, leaving 11 bases between. The chain's CDR3 is CASSFGRGAYEQYF. CDR3 in DNA: TGCGCCAGCAGCTTCGGCAGGGGGGCCTACGAGCAGTACTTC.

CDR3 sequence reads: CAWTQDRGYGYTF. The CDR3 nucleotides are TGTGCCTGGACCCAGGACAGGGGGTATGGCTACACCTTC. V usage is TRBV30 and J usage is TRBJ1-2, with 10 positions matching TRBD1. This CDR3 comprises 13 residues. With V trimmed by 4 bases and J by 5 bases, 4 bases remained unmatched. Per the germline V gene, CDR1 is GTSNPN and CDR2 is SVGIG (reference sequence).

This chain links TRBV5-1 with TRBJ2-3; 7 bases are shared with TRBD1. The CDR3 spans 14 residues. CDR1 and CDR2 from the germline V gene are SGHRS and YFSETQ. Germline trimming cut 6 bases from V and 2 bases from J; bases unmatched to any gene: 6. The CDR3 is CASTRQGNTDTQYF. Here the CDR3 DNA reads TGCGCCAGCACCCGACAGGGCAACACAGATACGCAGTATTTT.

The sample holds a few counts of this clone. The same CDR3 arises from other DNA sequences in this sample as well. The V gene is TRBV30, the J gene TRBJ1-2; D is unresolved. The length of the CDR3 is 11 residues. The germline CDR1 and CDR2 sequences are GTSNPN and SVGIG (reference sequence). V dropped 1 base and J dropped 1 base, with 1 base sitting between them. CDR3 in amino acids: CAWSGNYGYTF. Written as DNA, the CDR3 is TGTGCCTGGAGTGGTAACTATGGCTACACCTTC.

This clone appeared many times. In DNA, the CDR3 is TGTGCCAGCAGCAAACGGCGGGGCCAGGGGGCCAACGTCCTGACTTTC. Residues: CASSKRRGQGANVLTF. This chain connects TRBV7-6 to TRBJ2-6, with a weak D call TRBD2 (6 bases). Germline CDR1 SGHVS, CDR2 FNYEAQ. V was cut by 5 bases and J by 4 bases, with 15 bases left in between. The CDR3 has 16 amino acids.

The chain employs TRBV6-6 and TRBJ1-1, with a possible D match to TRBD1 (5 bases). Germline lookup yields CDR1 MNHNY and CDR2 SVGAGI (reference sequence). The CDR3 consists of 14 residues. Trimming left V 6 bases short and J 1 base short, with 12 bases between. The CDR3: CASSLPQANTEAFF. The CDR3 DNA is TGTGCCAGCAGCCTCCCACAGGCGAACACTGAAGCTTTCTTT.

This clone was picked up a small number of times. The genes are TRBV9 and TRBJ1-1, with D hard to call. The CDR3 has 13 amino acids. The germline V and J ends were trimmed by 4 bases and 0 bases, with 7 bases remaining between them. Germline V lookup: CDR1 SGDLS, CDR2 YYNGEE. CDR3 DNA sequence: TGTGCCAGCAGCAAGGCCTTGAACACTGAAGCTTTCTTT. Its protein is CASSKALNTEAFF.

The chain recombines TRBV4-1 with TRBJ2-2; D gene uncertain. V was pared by 0 bases and J by 6 bases, with 8 bases between. The CDR3 is 14 residues long. Germline CDR1 MGHRA, CDR2 YSYEKL. The CDR3 is CASSQDSRPGELFF. In DNA, the CDR3 is TGCGCCAGCAGCCAAGATTCGAGGCCCGGGGAGCTGTTTTTT.

The chain has TRBV4-1 and TRBJ2-3, with 7 bases lining up with TRBD2. Trimming cost V 1 base and J 2 bases; bases outside gene matches: 12. Germline lookup yields CDR1 MGHRA and CDR2 YSYEKL. The CDR3 totals 18 residues. The CDR3 nucleotides are TGCGCCAGCAGCCAAGTGGGGAGGGAGACTAGATACACAGATACGCAGTATTTT. Translation gives CASSQVGRETRYTDTQYF.

The chain is built from TRBV7-9 and TRBJ2-1, with D perhaps assigned TRBD1 or TRBD2 (6 bases each). The CDR3 covers 14 residues. The V end was cut by 8 bases, the J end by 2 bases, with 13 bases between. The germline gives CDR1 SEHNR, CDR2 FQNEAQ (reference sequence). In DNA, the CDR3 is TGTGCCAGCGATCGGGGGCCCACCTACAATGAGCAGTTCTTC. Its protein is CASDRGPTYNEQFF.

The chain uses TRBV29-1 and TRBJ1-1, with TRBD1 as a possible D gene (6 bases). The CDR3 runs to 13 residues. Germline V gene sequence: CDR1 SQVTM, CDR2 ANQGSEA. Trimming cost V 6 bases and J 1 base, with 12 bases left between them. The CDR3 DNA follows: TGCAGCGTCGACCAGGGGAGGAACACTGAAGCTTTCTTT. This sequence encodes CSVDQGRNTEAFF.

This clone occurred a few times. The chain has TRBV4-1 and TRBJ2-1, with TRBD2 identical over 7 bases. The germline CDR1 and CDR2 sequences are MGHRA and YSYEKL. J gave up 10 bases and V 0 bases, and 15 bases lay outside the gene matches. This CDR3 has 17 residues. Here the CDR3 DNA reads TGCGCCAGCAGCCAAGACCCCAGGGTTCGGGGGGAGTTGGAGCAGTTCTTC. Amino acid sequence: CASSQDPRVRGELEQFF.

In its sample, this clone was seen a few times. The chain has TRBV4-2 and TRBJ2-1; 12 nucleotides match TRBD2. The CDR3 covers 17 residues. J was trimmed by 6 bases and V by 0 bases; bases with no gene match: 6. The V gene's germline CDR1 is LGHNA and CDR2 YNFKEQ. CDR3 sequence: CASSQDFWTSGTNEQFF. The CDR3 region has the DNA TGTGCCAGCAGCCAAGATTTCTGGACTAGCGGGACCAATGAGCAGTTCTTC.

This chain uses TRBV30 with TRBJ1-4; no reliable D call. The V end was cut by 2 bases, the J end by 11 bases, with 12 bases between. The CDR3 length is 12 residues. The germline V gene has CDR1 GTSNPN and CDR2 SVGIG (reference sequence). The CDR3 here is CAWSLLADKLFF. In DNA form, the CDR3 reads TGTGCCTGGAGTCTGCTGGCGGATAAACTGTTTTTT.

V is TRBV20-1 and J is TRBJ1-2; no firm D call. Per the germline V gene, CDR1 is DFQATT and CDR2 is SNEGSKA (reference sequence). The CDR3 runs 11 residues. V was cut by 1 base and J by 8 bases, with 8 bases left in between. CDR3 amino acids: CSARGPRGYTF. CDR3 nucleotide sequence: TGCAGTGCTAGAGGCCCGAGAGGCTACACCTTC.

The chain couples TRBV5-6 to TRBJ2-7, with D unclear. This CDR3 has 14 amino acids. The germline V gene has CDR1 SGHDT and CDR2 YYEEEE. V lost 7 bases and J 6 bases, leaving 20 bases between the germline ends. DNA of the CDR3: TGTGCCAGCGCTCGAGGCATTAGTTCGGGCGAGCAGTACTTC. The encoded protein is CASARGISSGEQYF.

V gene TRBV10-2 combines with J gene TRBJ1-1, with TRBD1 as a possible D gene (6 bases). The CDR3 is 13 residues long. Germline-derived CDR1 and CDR2 are WSHSY and SAAADI. Trimming removed 8 bases from V and 0 bases from J, with 10 bases in between. CDR3 in DNA: TGCGCCAGCCACGGACAGCTGAACACTGAAGCTTTCTTT. It yields the protein CASHGQLNTEAFF.

The sample holds one count of this clone. The chain uses TRBV29-1 and TRBJ2-2; 7 positions agree with TRBD2. CDR3 length: 15 residues. The V and J ends lost 2 bases and 0 bases, in that order; junction bases with no gene match: 3. Germline CDR1 and CDR2: SQVTM and ANQGSEA. The CDR3 sequence: CSVELRGANTGELFF. CDR3 nucleotide sequence: TGCAGCGTTGAACTACGGGGGGCGAACACCGGGGAGCTGTTTTTT.

The genes are TRBV5-1 and TRBJ1-2, with TRBD1 as a possible D gene (6 bases). V dropped 1 base and J dropped 6 bases, with 10 bases sitting between them. The CDR3 is 13 amino acids. Germline V gene sequence: CDR1 SGHRS, CDR2 YFSETQ. The CDR3 here is CASSLNRVDGYTF. DNA of the CDR3: TGCGCCAGCAGCTTGAACAGGGTTGATGGCTACACCTTC.

This clone was observed a single time. The V gene is TRBV29-1, the J gene TRBJ1-1; the D is unclear. Germline V gene lookup returns CDR1 SQVTM and CDR2 ANQGSEA. This CDR3 spans 15 amino acids. V was shortened by 4 bases and J by 4 bases, with 19 bases between the two germline ends. CDR3 DNA: TGCAGCGTTGTGTACCTCGGACGGCTGGGCACTGAAGCTTTCTTT. Protein product: CSVVYLGRLGTEAFF.

The chain uses TRBV18 and TRBJ2-3; 10 nucleotides match TRBD1. The CDR3 spans 14 residues. Trimming at V came to 6 bases and at J to 4 bases, leaving 4 bases not matched to a gene. Germline V gene data show CDR1 as KGHSH and CDR2 as LQKENI. CDR3 sequence reads: CASSLGQGADTQYF. CDR3 bases: TGTGCCAGCTCCCTCGGACAGGGGGCAGATACGCAGTATTTT.

Only a few counts were recorded for this clone. CDR3 protein: CASSATGGIAKNIQYF. The CDR3 bases are TGTGCCAGCAGTGCTACAGGGGGCATCGCCAAAAACATTCAGTACTTC. J is TRBJ2-4 and V is TRBV2; TRBD1 matches 9 bases. This CDR3 is 16 amino acids long. Germline V gene lookup returns CDR1 SNHLY and CDR2 FYNNEI. Germline trimming cut 4 bases from V and 1 base from J; bases unmatched to any gene: 5. Full variable domain (remainder filled in from reference TRBV2 and TRBJ2-4): EPEVTQTPSHQVTQMGQEVILRCVPISNHLYFYWYRQILGQKVEFLVSFYNNEISEKSEIFDDQFSVERPDGSNFTLKIRSTKLEDSAMYFCASSATGGIAKNIQYFGAGTRLSVL.

The V call is TRBV5-1, the J call TRBJ2-3, with D possibly TRBD2 on 7 matching bases. Germline V lookup: CDR1 SGHRS, CDR2 YFSETQ. V was shortened by 7 bases and J by 6 bases, with 18 bases between the two germline ends. The CDR3 covers 14 residues. The DNA of the CDR3 is TGCGCCAGCCTCCCGGGGGGCAGAGCGGATACGCAGTATTTT. Translated: CASLPGGRADTQYF. Full variable domain (outside the CDR3, taken from reference TRBV5-1 and TRBJ2-3): KAGVTQTPRYLIKTRGQQVTLSCSPISGHRSVSWYQQTPGQGLQFLFEYFSETQRNKGNFPGRFSGRQFSNSRSEMNVSTLELGDSALYLCASLPGGRADTQYFGPGTRLTVL.

This sequence joins TRBV5-1 and TRBJ2-2; TRBD1 matches 9 bases. The CDR3 has 14 residues. J was trimmed by 4 bases and V by 7 bases; bases with no gene match: 5. Germline lookup yields CDR1 SGHRS and CDR2 YFSETQ. The CDR3 reads CASAETGGTGELFF. The CDR3 DNA is TGCGCCAGCGCTGAGACAGGGGGCACCGGGGAGCTGTTTTTT.

The chain couples TRBV29-1 to TRBJ2-2; 8 nucleotides agree with TRBD2. Per germline, CDR1 SQVTM and CDR2 ANQGSEA. The CDR3 has 14 amino acids. Unmatched junction bases numbered 8, after V lost 7 bases and J lost 4 bases. The CDR3 loop is CSAERGGGTGELFF. The CDR3 DNA follows: TGCAGCGCCGAACGGGGGGGCGGCACCGGGGAGCTGTTTTTT.

The chain couples TRBV15 to TRBJ2-7; unclear D gene. Germline CDR1 and CDR2: LNHNV and YYDKDF (reference sequence). V was clipped by 0 bases and J by 3 bases, with 6 bases between them. This CDR3 comprises 13 residues. CDR3: CATSRDKGYEQYF. The CDR3 DNA reads TGTGCCACCAGCAGAGACAAGGGCTACGAGCAGTACTTC. Variable domain in full (rest from reference TRBV15 and TRBJ2-7): DAMVIQNPRYQVTQFGKPVTLSCSQTLNHNVMYWYQQKSSQAPKLLFHYYDKDFNNEADTPDNFQSRRPNTSFCFLDIRSPGLGDTAMYLCATSRDKGYEQYFGPGTRLTVT.

The CDR3 here is CASSRLTVAKNIQYF. The CDR3 DNA sequence: TGCGCCAGCAGCCGTTTGACAGTAGCCAAAAACATTCAGTACTTC. The chain uses TRBV4-1 and TRBJ2-4; tentative D call: TRBD1 (5 bases). This CDR3 is 15 amino acids long. The V gene lost 4 bases and the J gene lost 0 bases, with 10 bases spanning the gap. CDR1 and CDR2 (germline): MGHRA, YSYEKL.

J is TRBJ2-1 and V is TRBV6-5, with D uncertain. Germline V lookup: CDR1 MNHEY, CDR2 SVGAGI. This CDR3 has 13 residues. Trimming removed 6 bases from V and 9 bases from J, with 15 bases in between. The CDR3 DNA reads as TGTGCCAGCAGGACCGCCCCCAGGAGTGAGCAGTTCTTC. Translating it yields CASRTAPRSEQFF.

V usage is TRBV30 and J usage is TRBJ2-1; D possibly corresponds to TRBD2 (7 bases). Trimming cost V 4 bases and J 4 bases, with 14 bases left between them. Germline V gives CDR1 GTSNPN, CDR2 SVGIG (reference sequence). The CDR3 extends over 14 amino acids. The DNA of the CDR3 is TGTGCCTGGAAACGGAGGGGGGGTTACAATGAGCAGTTCTTC. Translation: CAWKRRGGYNEQFF.